These 7 T cell receptor beta chains came from one sample sequenced in a study of blood T cell repertoires in COVID-19. Using immunoSEQ multiplex PCR, the repertoire was profiled, and TCRdb retains in-frame clones only, with some absent. This sample has around 200,000 clones, with about 82% found just once. Sample: PBMCs or T cells enriched from blood (not recorded which). The receptors stem from a man in his forties or fifties with acute COVID-19.

This clone was found a few times. The chain recombines TRBV28 with TRBJ1-2, with no clear D. Germline assignment: CDR1 MDHEN and CDR2 SYDVKM. The CDR3 covers 14 residues. V was trimmed by 4 bases and J by 0 bases, leaving 9 bases between them. CDR3 coding DNA: TGTGCCAGCAGTTCGGGGATTCCTAACTATGGCTACACCTTC. Translation: CASSSGIPNYGYTF.

This clone was detected many times. This sequence joins TRBV10-1 and TRBJ2-2; D remains ambiguous. Germline V gene data show CDR1 as WNHNN and CDR2 as SYGVQD (reference sequence). The CDR3 totals 15 residues. Trimming took 2 bases from V and 7 from J, leaving 14 bases between them. CDR3 sequence reads: CASSEGIVRGGELFF. DNA for the CDR3: TGCGCCAGCAGTGAGGGTATTGTGCGTGGCGGGGAGCTGTTTTTT.

This clone was seen a single time. This chain links TRBV4-2 with TRBJ2-7, with 7 nucleotides matching TRBD1. The J segment lost 2 bases and the V segment lost 5 bases, leaving 6 bases of the junction unmatched. The CDR3 is 14 residues long. Germline CDR1 LGHNA, CDR2 YNFKEQ. CDR3 residues: CASSGRDSAYEQYF. CDR3 DNA: TGTGCCAGCAGCGGCCGGGACAGTGCCTACGAGCAGTACTTC.

This chain connects TRBV28 to TRBJ2-6, with a tentative D call TRBD1 (6 bases). Germline CDR1 is MDHEN and CDR2 is SYDVKM. The CDR3 has 15 amino acids. Deletions cut 5 bases from V and 0 bases from J, with 8 bases between. CDR3 sequence: CASSGQSSGANVLTF. The DNA for the CDR3 is TGTGCCAGCAGTGGACAGAGCTCTGGGGCCAACGTCCTGACTTTC.

V is TRBV6-5 and J is TRBJ2-7, with TRBD2 matching 8 bases. J lost 2 bases, V lost 5 bases, and 8 bases had no gene match. Germline CDR1 MNHEY, CDR2 SVGAGI. This CDR3 is 15 amino acids long. The DNA for the CDR3 is TGTGCCAGCAGTACCGGGAGGGGGGGAGCCTACGAGCAGTACTTC. The encoded protein is CASSTGRGGAYEQYF.

The chain recombines TRBV28 with TRBJ1-1, with 10 nucleotides matching TRBD1. The junction had 8 bases not matched to a gene; V was cut back by 5 bases and J by 5 bases. The CDR3 is 15 amino acids. Germline V CDR1 and CDR2: MDHEN, SYDVKM. The CDR3 nucleotides are TGTGCCAGCAGTCCCCGACAGGGGGCAAGTACTGAAGCTTTCTTT. This translates into CASSPRQGASTEAFF.

The rearrangement joins TRBV6-5 to TRBJ2-1; TRBD2 agrees at 8 bases. The CDR3 consists of 12 residues. The germline gives CDR1 MNHEY, CDR2 SVGAGI. V lost 2 bases, J lost 10 bases, and 1 base stayed unmatched. CDR3 sequence reads: CASSYREGEQFF. CDR3 in DNA: TGTGCCAGCAGTTACCGGGAGGGCGAGCAGTTCTTC.